A single sample gave rise to the 28 T cell receptor beta chains below, sequenced in a study of T cell responses to AZD1222 COVID-19 vaccine. TCRdb's copy holds only in-frame clones and misses some; the assay was immunoSEQ multiplex PCR. The sample has 200,000 to 250,000 clones, about 94% seen once. Specimen: peripheral blood, collected 28 days after the second dose of the MenACWY control vaccine. Receptors originate from an adult who received the MenACWY meningococcal vaccine as a control.

This chain uses TRBV7-8 with TRBJ2-7; 10 nucleotides match TRBD1. CDR3 length equals 14 residues. Germline CDR1 SGHVS, CDR2 FQNEAQ. Trimming at V came to 4 bases and at J to 3 bases, leaving 3 bases not matched to a gene. As DNA, the CDR3 is TGTGCCAGCAGCTCCGGGGACAGGGGCTACGAGCAGTACTTC. This translates into CASSSGDRGYEQYF.

The chain uses TRBV7-3 and TRBJ2-3; 8 nucleotides agree with TRBD2. The CDR3 sequence is 15 residues long. The V gene's germline CDR1 is SGHTA and CDR2 FQGTGA. The V segment lost 5 bases and the J segment 4 bases; nucleotides outside the gene matches: 8. For the CDR3, the DNA is TGTGCCAGCAGCGCACCGGGGGGGCGGTCAGATACGCAGTATTTT. It codes for CASSAPGGRSDTQYF.

This clone was found once. The V call is TRBV7-6, the J call TRBJ2-5; 13 nucleotides agree with TRBD2. The CDR3 has 17 amino acids. Trimming took 3 bases from V and 5 from J; bases not matched to a gene: 9. CDR1 and CDR2 from the germline V gene are SGHVS and FNYEAQ. This CDR3 is CASSLGLAGSPGETQYF. The CDR3 nucleotides read TGTGCCAGCAGCTTGGGACTAGCGGGGTCGCCAGGGGAGACCCAGTACTTC.

This sequence joins TRBV5-1 and TRBJ2-7; tentative D call: TRBD1 (7 bases). This CDR3 has 15 amino acids. Between the trimmed V and J ends, which lost 3 bases and 5 bases, there was a span of 18 bases. CDR1 is SGHRS, CDR2 YFSETQ, per germline. The CDR3 coding sequence is TGCGCCAGCAGCTGGGGGGACAGTCTATTCGACGAGCAGTACTTC. It yields the protein CASSWGDSLFDEQYF.

The chain employs TRBV5-1 and TRBJ1-1; D not certain. The germline CDR1 and CDR2 sequences are SGHRS and YFSETQ. The CDR3 runs 14 residues. Trimming removed 0 bases from V and 4 bases from J, with 10 bases in between. CDR3 region: CASSLAAGGTEAFF. CDR3 sequence (DNA): TGCGCCAGCAGCTTGGCTGCAGGAGGCACTGAAGCTTTCTTT.

V is TRBV10-2 and J is TRBJ2-2; D uncertain. Germline V gene data show CDR1 as WSHSY and CDR2 as SAAADI. The CDR3 consists of 11 residues. V was cut by 6 bases and J by 8 bases, with 7 bases left in between. CDR3 residues: CASSAAGELFF. The DNA for the CDR3 is TGCGCCAGCAGCGCGGCGGGGGAGCTGTTTTTT.

The genes are TRBV15 and TRBJ2-5, with unresolved D. With 5 bases removed from V and 5 bases from J, the gap between germline ends came to 12 bases. CDR3 length: 13 amino acids. CDR1 is LNHNV and CDR2 is YYDKDF in the germline V gene (reference sequence). The CDR3 region is CATSGRRGETQYF. CDR3 DNA sequence: TGTGCCACCAGCGGACGAAGAGGTGAGACCCAGTACTTC.

This clone came up a few times. This sequence joins TRBV28 and TRBJ1-6; a possible D gene is TRBD1 (5 bases). There are 17 residues in the CDR3. Trimming stripped 3 bases from V and 0 bases from J, with 12 bases between. The germline V gene encodes CDR1 MDHEN and CDR2 SYDVKM. CDR3 loop: CASSFGAGSSYNSPLHF. Here the CDR3 DNA reads TGTGCCAGCAGTTTCGGGGCAGGGAGCTCCTATAATTCACCCCTCCACTTT.

This clone was counted a single time. The chain carries TRBV9 and TRBJ2-1, with 7 bases fitting TRBD1. The length of the CDR3 is 15 residues. Germline V CDR1 and CDR2: SGDLS, YYNGEE. Trimming took 3 bases from V and 4 from J; bases not matched to a gene: 7. Written as DNA, the CDR3 is TGTGCCAGCAGCGGAGACAGGGATGCGTACAATGAGCAGTTCTTC. Translating gives CASSGDRDAYNEQFF.

V is TRBV10-2 and J is TRBJ2-5, with D unresolved. V was clipped by 6 bases and J by 5 bases, with 13 bases between them. CDR3 length equals 13 residues. CDR1 is WSHSY, CDR2 SAAADI, per germline. The CDR3 is CASRLPPPETQYF. For the CDR3, the DNA is TGCGCCAGCAGACTGCCGCCCCCGGAGACCCAGTACTTC.

This rearrangement joins TRBV19 to TRBJ2-7; TRBD2 agrees at 14 bases. V lost 5 bases and J lost 6; bases outside the gene matches: 6. The CDR3 runs to 15 residues. Germline V gives CDR1 LNHDA, CDR2 SQIVND (reference sequence). The CDR3 nucleotides read TGTGCCAGTAGTGGAGGGACTAGCGGGAGATCCGAGCAGTACTTC. Translation gives CASSGGTSGRSEQYF.

A word on this clone: The same CDR3 arises from other DNA sequences in this sample as well. The chain carries TRBV28 and TRBJ1-1, with 8 bases matching TRBD1. The CDR3 covers 16 residues. Per germline, CDR1 MDHEN and CDR2 SYDVKM. The V segment lost 4 bases and the J segment 0 bases; nucleotides outside the gene matches: 7. As DNA, the CDR3 is TGTGCCAGCAGTTCCGGTGACAGGGGACTGAACACTGAAGCTTTCTTT. Translating it yields CASSSGDRGLNTEAFF.

The rearrangement uses TRBV28 and TRBJ2-7; TRBD2 agrees at 9 bases. Germline CDR1 MDHEN, CDR2 SYDVKM. The CDR3 loop spans 17 amino acids. V was pared by 4 bases and J by 0 bases, with 10 bases of the junction left unmatched. The CDR3 DNA sequence: TGTGCCAGCAGTTCACGAGTAGCGGGAGCCTTCTCCTACGAGCAGTACTTC. It yields the protein CASSSRVAGAFSYEQYF.

The chain joins TRBV18 to TRBJ1-3, with D maybe TRBD1 (5 bases). The germline V and J ends were trimmed by 3 bases and 0 bases, with 12 bases remaining between them. CDR1 is KGHSH and CDR2 is LQKENI in the germline V gene. This CDR3 region has 16 residues. The CDR3 DNA sequence: TGTGCCAGCTCACCGGGGGAAAGGAGCTCTGGAAACACCATATATTTT. Amino acids: CASSPGERSSGNTIYF.

The chain has TRBV2 and TRBJ1-2; D unclear. The V end was cut by 2 bases, the J end by 8 bases, with 15 bases between. There are 14 residues in the CDR3. Germline-derived CDR1 and CDR2 are SNHLY and FYNNEI. This chain's CDR3 is CASSEPRRNGGYTF. The CDR3 region has the DNA TGTGCCAGCAGTGAACCCCGCAGGAACGGCGGCTACACCTTC.

Points on this clone: Other DNA variants within this sample encode the same CDR3. The chain links TRBV28 to TRBJ1-2; D is unclear. CDR3 length: 11 residues. Germline CDR1 MDHEN, CDR2 SYDVKM. V was clipped by 6 bases and J by 4 bases, with 6 bases between them. Written as DNA, the CDR3 is TGTGCCAGCAGCCTTTCCTATGGCTACACCTTC. It specifies CASSLSYGYTF.

This chain links TRBV6-2 or TRBV6-3 with TRBJ1-6, with TRBD1 identical over 7 bases. Trimming cost V 2 bases and J 11 bases; bases outside gene matches: 6. The germline gives CDR1 MNHEY, CDR2 SVGEGT. The CDR3 loop spans 14 amino acids. CDR3 residues: CASSYEGGRAPLHF. Written as DNA, the CDR3 is TGTGCCAGCAGTTACGAAGGGGGCAGGGCACCCCTCCACTTT.

This rearrangement joins TRBV4-3 to TRBJ1-1, with 8 bases aligning to TRBD1. V trimming: 0 bases; J trimming: 1 base; junction bases outside the gene matches: 4. Per the germline V gene, CDR1 is LGHNA and CDR2 is YSLEER. The CDR3 has 16 amino acids. The CDR3 protein is CASSQDLGTGNTEAFF. CDR3 DNA sequence: TGCGCCAGCAGCCAAGACCTTGGGACAGGGAACACTGAAGCTTTCTTT.

V usage is TRBV6-5 and J usage is TRBJ2-7; no clear D gene. V lost 1 base and J 6 bases, leaving 19 bases between the germline ends. The CDR3 covers 16 residues. The germline CDR1 and CDR2 sequences are MNHEY and SVGAGI. This chain's CDR3 is CASSYFRTYETVEQYF. For the CDR3, the DNA is TGTGCCAGCAGTTACTTTAGGACCTACGAGACCGTCGAGCAGTACTTC.

This sequence joins TRBV5-1 and TRBJ2-3, with D perhaps matching TRBD1 or TRBD2 (5 bases each). The germline V gene encodes CDR1 SGHRS and CDR2 YFSETQ. V lost 4 bases and J 0 bases, leaving 12 bases between the germline ends. The CDR3 loop spans 15 amino acids. CDR3 bases: TGCGCCAGCAGCAACTCCGGGACCAGCACAGATACGCAGTATTTT. It specifies CASSNSGTSTDTQYF.

This clone was seen only once. V usage is TRBV6-6 and J usage is TRBJ2-7; tentatively, D is TRBD1 or TRBD2 (6 bases each). Germline lookup yields CDR1 MNHNY and CDR2 SVGAGI (reference sequence). The V end was cut by 0 bases, the J end by 3 bases, with 9 bases between. The CDR3 covers 14 residues. In DNA form, the CDR3 reads TGTGCCAGCAGTTACTCGGAGGGGGTCTACGAGCAGTACTTC. Its translation is CASSYSEGVYEQYF.

V and J are TRBV2 and TRBJ1-5, with D unclear. The germline V gene encodes CDR1 SNHLY and CDR2 FYNNEI. This CDR3 has 14 residues. Trimming shortened V by 1 base and J by 9 bases, and 13 bases separated the two germline ends. In DNA, the CDR3 is TGTGCCAGCAGTGAAGATGAGGTCCCAAGGCCCCAGCATTTT. It encodes CASSEDEVPRPQHF. The entire variable domain, with the rest obtained from reference TRBV2 and TRBJ1-5, is as follows: EPEVTQTPSHQVTQMGQEVILRCVPISNHLYFYWYRQILGQKVEFLVSFYNNEISEKSEIFDDQFSVERPDGSNFTLKIRSTKLEDSAMYFCASSEDEVPRPQHFGDGTRLSIL.

The sample holds one count of this clone. The V gene is TRBV7-6, the J gene TRBJ1-3; 10 nucleotides agree with TRBD1. The CDR3 runs to 16 residues. V was pared by 2 bases and J by 2 bases, with 3 bases of the junction left unmatched. Germline CDR1 is SGHVS and CDR2 is FNYEAQ. CDR3 bases: TGTGCCAGCAGCTTACGACAGGGGGCTGCTGGAAACACCATATATTTT. Protein sequence: CASSLRQGAAGNTIYF. Looking up the rest from reference TRBV7-6 and TRBJ1-3 gives the full variable domain: GAGVSQSPRYKVTKRGQDVALRCDPISGHVSLYWYRQALGQGPEFLTYFNYEAQQDKSGLPNDRFSAERPEGSISTLTIQRTEQRDSAMYRCASSLRQGAAGNTIYFGEGSWLTVV.

The V and J genes are TRBV5-4 and TRBJ2-2; the match to TRBD1 covers 12 bases. V was clipped by 3 bases and J by 7 bases; unmatched bases: 7. Germline assignment: CDR1 SGHNT and CDR2 YYREEE (reference sequence). The CDR3 runs 16 residues. In DNA form, the CDR3 reads TGTGCCAGCAGCTGGGGGACAGGGGGCCGAAACGGGGAGCTGTTTTTT. It translates to CASSWGTGGRNGELFF. The variable domain in full, with the rest retrieved from reference TRBV5-4 and TRBJ2-2, is ETGVTQSPTHLIKTRGQQVTLRCSSQSGHNTVSWYQQALGQGPQFIFQYYREEENGRGNFPPRFSGLQFPNYSSELNVNALELDDSALYLCASSWGTGGRNGELFFGEGSRLTVL.

The rearrangement uses TRBV6-1 and TRBJ2-2; unclear D gene. CDR3 length equals 11 residues. The V gene lost 3 bases and the J gene lost 6 bases, with 2 bases spanning the gap. CDR1 and CDR2 from the germline V gene are MNHNS and SASEGT. The CDR3 sequence: CASSESGELFF. For the CDR3, the DNA is TGTGCCAGCAGTGAGTCCGGGGAGCTGTTTTTT.

The chain joins TRBV5-1 to TRBJ1-3; D remains ambiguous. The CDR3 consists of 15 residues. Looked up from germline, CDR1 is SGHRS and CDR2 is YFSETQ. Trimming cost V 4 bases and J 0 bases, with 11 bases left between them. CDR3 region: CASSEDGFSGNTIYF. DNA of the CDR3: TGCGCCAGCAGCGAGGACGGTTTCTCTGGAAACACCATATATTTT.

The chain combines TRBV4-1 with TRBJ2-1; 15 bases fit TRBD2. Germline CDR1 reads MGHRA; CDR2 reads YSYEKL. Trimming removed 2 bases from V and 9 bases from J; junction bases left unmatched: 8. The CDR3 is 17 residues long. This CDR3 is CASSQYFGLAGGPEQFF. The CDR3, as DNA: TGCGCCAGCAGCCAATATTTCGGACTAGCGGGAGGGCCTGAGCAGTTCTTC.

The chain carries TRBV4-1 and TRBJ1-5, with D unresolved. The CDR3 loop spans 15 amino acids. V shed 0 bases and J shed 3 bases, with 9 bases lying between them. Germline V CDR1 and CDR2: MGHRA, YSYEKL. CDR3 in DNA: TGCGCCAGCAGCCAAGATAGGGCAGACAATCAGCCCCAGCATTTT. It yields the protein CASSQDRADNQPQHF.